This entry describes one T cell receptor (beta chain). This entry comes from a study of blood T cell repertoires in COVID-19. About the study: From the United States, Italy and Spain came samples of acute and convalescent COVID-19. T cells, B-cell-depleted T cells, or PBMCs supplied cDNA or gDNA.

In the original analysis: Reference gene primer amplification gave nucleated cell count estimates. Repertoires were generated with immunoSEQ multiplex PCR, while TCRdb's copy carries only in-frame clones and drops some. V and J calls and clone size are those listed in that table; D and trimming were worked out from the DNA. Of about 64,000 clones detected, 80% to 95% appear once; the ten largest clones hold about 9.7%. The germline CDR1 and CDR2 sequences are SGHRS and YFSETQ. The ends were cut back, 2 bases at V and 0 bases at J, with 17 bases in the middle. This CDR3 is 17 amino acids long. The sequenced sample was peripheral blood. The sequence came from a woman of 80 years or more with active COVID-19. V gene TRBV5-1 combines with J gene TRBJ2-5; perhaps TRBD2 as D (5 bases). CDR3 sequence (DNA): TGCGCCAGCAGCTTAAGGAGCGGATTCCGGTACCAAGAGACCCAGTACTTC. Its translation: CASSLRSGFRYQETQYF. The full variable domain, its missing parts supplied by reference TRBV5-1 and TRBJ2-5, is KAGVTQTPRYLIKTRGQQVTLSCSPISGHRSVSWYQQTPGQGLQFLFEYFSETQRNKGNFPGRFSGRQFSNSRSEMNVSTLELGDSALYLCASSLRSGFRYQETQYFGPGTRLLVL.